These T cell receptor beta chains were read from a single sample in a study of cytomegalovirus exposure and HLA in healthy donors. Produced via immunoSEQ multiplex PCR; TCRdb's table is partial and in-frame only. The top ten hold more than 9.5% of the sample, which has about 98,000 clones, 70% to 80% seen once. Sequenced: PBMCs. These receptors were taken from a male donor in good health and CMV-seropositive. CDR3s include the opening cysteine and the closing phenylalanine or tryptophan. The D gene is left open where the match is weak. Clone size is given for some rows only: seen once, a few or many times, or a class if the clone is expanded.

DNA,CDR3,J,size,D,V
TGTGCCAGCAGCCAAGGTGTCGAGCGGAACTACAATGAGCAGTTCTTC,CASSQGVERNYNEQFF,TRBJ2-1,.,.,TRBV4-2
TGTGCCTGGAGTGGGAAAGGGACAGGCACAGATACGCAGTATTTT,CAWSGKGTGTDTQYF,TRBJ2-3,.,TRBD1,TRBV30
TGTGCCAGCAGCGTGACAGGGGGAGGCACTGAAGCTTTCTTT,CASSVTGGGTEAFF,TRBJ1-1,.,TRBD1,TRBV7-9
TGTGCCAGCAGTTATACTGGACAGGGAAGGAATTCACCCCTCCACTTT,CASSYTGQGRNSPLHF,TRBJ1-6,.,TRBD1,TRBV6-5
TGTGCCAGCAGCGCGGGACTAGCGGGAGAGACCCAGTACTTC,CASSAGLAGETQYF,TRBJ2-5,.,TRBD2,TRBV9
TGTGCCAGCAGCCCGGACAGGGGAGACGAAAAACTGTTTTTT,CASSPDRGDEKLFF,TRBJ1-4,.,TRBD1,TRBV4-2
TGTGCCAGCAGCGAAGAGGGGGCGGGGTTGGGGGACACCATATATTTT,CASSEEGAGLGDTIYF,TRBJ1-3,.,.,TRBV21-1
TGTGCCAGCAGCGCGGGAAGGGTGGGAGGGAACACTGAAGCTTTCTTT,CASSAGRVGGNTEAFF,TRBJ1-1,once,.,TRBV9
TGTGCCAGTAGTGTCGCCCGGGACAGGGGGCGAACCGGGGAGCTGTTTTTT,CASSVARDRGRTGELFF,TRBJ2-2,once,TRBD1,TRBV19
TGTGCCAGCAGCTTAATGGGACTAGCCTCCTCATCTAGCACAGATACGCAGTATTTT,CASSLMGLASSSSTDTQYF,TRBJ2-3,.,TRBD2,TRBV7-8
TGCAGCGTTGGCTATGGACAGGGGGAGGATGAGCAGTACTTC,CSVGYGQGEDEQYF,TRBJ2-7,.,TRBD1,TRBV29-1
TGTGCCAGCAGCTTAAAGGCGGCCGAAGAGACCCAGTACTTC,CASSLKAAEETQYF,TRBJ2-5,.,.,TRBV7-9
TGTGCCAGCATCCTAGGACTAGCGGGACCCAACGAGCAGTACTTC,CASILGLAGPNEQYF,TRBJ2-7,.,TRBD2,TRBV2
TGTGCCAGCGGGGACAACAGCAATCAGCCCCAGCATTTT,CASGDNSNQPQHF,TRBJ1-5,few,.,TRBV6-1
TGTGCCAGCAGTTTTTTTGGACAGGGGGTGGGCGGCTACACCTTC,CASSFFGQGVGGYTF,TRBJ1-2,few,TRBD1,TRBV27
TGTGCCAGCAAAAGGCGGGAGGGGGGGAATGAGCAGTTCTTC,CASKRREGGNEQFF,TRBJ2-1,.,TRBD2,TRBV2
TGTGCCAGCTCACCCTCTGGACAGGCGCCTAATGAAAAACTGTTTTTT,CASSPSGQAPNEKLFF,TRBJ1-4,.,TRBD1,TRBV18
TGTGCCAGCAGTTTTGGTCGCTCTGGACAGACGGAGACCCAGTACTTC,CASSFGRSGQTETQYF,TRBJ2-5,.,.,TRBV27
TGTGCCAGCAGCGGAGCCCCGGGACTAGCGGGAGAGCGCTCCTACGAGCAGTACTTC,CASSGAPGLAGERSYEQYF,TRBJ2-7,.,TRBD2,TRBV7-6
TGTGCCAGCAACGAGGATGGGAGCCACGAGCAGTACTTC,CASNEDGSHEQYF,TRBJ2-7,.,.,TRBV6-6
TGCGCCAGCAGCTTCCCGGGACAGGGGTTGACCGGGGAGCTGTTTTTT,CASSFPGQGLTGELFF,TRBJ2-2,.,TRBD1,TRBV5-1
TGTGCCAGCAGCAGTAGACAGGTGGGCTACACCTTC,CASSSRQVGYTF,TRBJ1-2,.,.,TRBV2
TGCAGCGTTGATCTAGGACAGGGGGTATACGAGCAGTACTTC,CSVDLGQGVYEQYF,TRBJ2-7,.,TRBD1,TRBV29-1
TGTGCCTGGAGTGGGGCCGGCTATGGCTACACCTTC,CAWSGAGYGYTF,TRBJ1-2,.,.,TRBV30
TGCGCCAGCAGCTCCTTTAGGACTAGCGGGAGGGCGAACACCGGGGAGCTGTTTTTT,CASSSFRTSGRANTGELFF,TRBJ2-2,.,TRBD2,TRBV5-1
TGTGCCAGCAGTCCGGGGGTTCGAAACAATGAGCAGTTCTTC,CASSPGVRNNEQFF,TRBJ2-1,.,.,TRBV6-6
TGTGCCAGCAGCGTGGGACAGGGAGGTTCACCCCTCCACTTT,CASSVGQGGSPLHF,TRBJ1-6,.,TRBD1,TRBV7-2
TGTGCCTGGAGCCCGGGACTAGCTGGCACAGATACGCAGTATTTT,CAWSPGLAGTDTQYF,TRBJ2-3,once,TRBD2,TRBV30
TGTGCCATAACCCCCCTAGCGGGAGGGCCTGAGTTCTTC,CAITPLAGGPEFF,TRBJ2-1,.,TRBD2,TRBV6-5
TGTGCCAGCAGCCAATGGACAGGGAGCACAGATACGCAGTATTTT,CASSQWTGSTDTQYF,TRBJ2-3,.,TRBD1,TRBV14
TGTGCCAGCAGTGTAGGAGGGGATACTGAAGCTTTCTTT,CASSVGGDTEAFF,TRBJ1-1,.,.,TRBV2
TGTGCCAGCAGTCAACAGGACGGCTACGAGCAGTACTTC,CASSQQDGYEQYF,TRBJ2-7,.,.,TRBV6-5
TGCAGCGCTGGAGCCCAGCGGGAGTCTCTTAACGAGCAGTACTTC,CSAGAQRESLNEQYF,TRBJ2-7,.,TRBD2,TRBV29-1
TGTGCCAGCACCATAGGGGCTCCCTGGGGATACGAGCAGTACTTC,CASTIGAPWGYEQYF,TRBJ2-7,.,.,TRBV7-2
TGTGCCAGCAGTGACCCAATTGACAAGAACACCGGGGAGCTGTTTTTT,CASSDPIDKNTGELFF,TRBJ2-2,few,.,TRBV6-4
TGTGCCAGTAGTCCAAGGACGGGGAATCAGCCCCAGCATTTT,CASSPRTGNQPQHF,TRBJ1-5,.,.,TRBV19
TGTGCCAGCAGTCCCCGACGGGGGTTCACAGATACGCAGTATTTT,CASSPRRGFTDTQYF,TRBJ2-3,.,.,TRBV6-5
TGTGCCAGTAGTTCACGGGAGGGCCAGGTGGAGCTGTTTTTT,CASSSREGQVELFF,TRBJ2-2,.,TRBD2,TRBV19
TGTGCCAGCAGCTTATACGGGGGGGCGAACACTGAAGCTTTCTTT,CASSLYGGANTEAFF,TRBJ1-1,.,.,TRBV5-4
TGTGCCAGTAGTAGTGGGACGGGAGTTTACGAGCAGTACTTC,CASSSGTGVYEQYF,TRBJ2-7,.,.,TRBV19
TGTGCCAGCAGCCGGCCACCCCGGGCCTACGAGCAGTACTTC,CASSRPPRAYEQYF,TRBJ2-7,.,.,TRBV14
TGTGCCAGCAGCTTGGTAGAGGGCAGCGAGCAGTACTTC,CASSLVEGSEQYF,TRBJ2-7,.,.,TRBV5-5
TGCGCCAGCAGCTTGTGGGTGGGGGGGTCCTCCTACGAGCAGTACTTC,CASSLWVGGSSYEQYF,TRBJ2-7,.,TRBD2,TRBV5-1
TGCGCCAGCAGCCCCGGGGGAGGAGGTAACACTGAAGCTTTCTTT,CASSPGGGGNTEAFF,TRBJ1-1,.,.,TRBV5-1
TGTGCCAGCAGCGTAGATGCCAGGGCTATCGACGAGCAGTACTTC,CASSVDARAIDEQYF,TRBJ2-7,.,.,TRBV9
TGCGCCAGCAGCTTGGACGGACAGCTAAACACCGGGGAGCTGTTTTTT,CASSLDGQLNTGELFF,TRBJ2-2,once,.,TRBV5-1
TGTGCCAGCAGCTTGACTAGCCCCTACAATGAGCAGTTCTTC,CASSLTSPYNEQFF,TRBJ2-1,.,TRBD2,TRBV7-9
TGTGCCAGCTCACCACCCGAGACCTACGAGCAGTACTTC,CASSPPETYEQYF,TRBJ2-7,large,.,TRBV18
TGTGCCAGCAGCTCTACCGGGACAGGGGGAAATACGCAGTATTTT,CASSSTGTGGNTQYF,TRBJ2-3,.,TRBD1,TRBV9
TGTGCCAGCAGCCCTACAACCGGGACAGGTGGATATGGCTACACCTTC,CASSPTTGTGGYGYTF,TRBJ1-2,.,TRBD1,TRBV7-2
TGCGCCAGCAGTTTCCGGGGGGGCTTCGCAAGGGCAGACACTGAAGCTTTCTTT,CASSFRGGFARADTEAFF,TRBJ1-1,once,.,TRBV5-1
TGCAGCACAGGGGGAGGGGGAAACGAGCAGTACTTC,CSTGGGGNEQYF,TRBJ2-7,once,.,TRBV29-1
TGTGCCAGCAGCCGAAGTAGAACCCCAGCCGGGGGCTCTGGAAACACCATATATTTT,CASSRSRTPAGGSGNTIYF,TRBJ1-3,once,.,TRBV2
TGTGCCAGCAGCCCCCTAATGACACTGAACACTGAAGCTTTCTTT,CASSPLMTLNTEAFF,TRBJ1-1,.,.,TRBV5-4
TGTGCCACCAGCAGAACCATCACGACAGGCAACTACGAGCAGTACTTC,CATSRTITTGNYEQYF,TRBJ2-7,.,.,TRBV15